A single sample gave rise to the 27 T cell receptor beta chains below, sequenced in a study of blood T cell repertoires in COVID-19 (dated by TCRdb to 2020 to 2021). Library prep was done by the immunoSEQ multiplex PCR assay. TCRdb retrieved this table from immuneACCESS and kept in-frame rearrangements only. Not all clones are present; in checked studies, unresolved V genes account for under half, and no reason is known for the remainder. Present in this sample are approximately 300,000 clones, about 82% of which were seen just once. The top ten constitute around 1.5% of the sample. Specimen: peripheral blood. These receptors were obtained from a woman aged 45-65 years with acute or convalescent COVID-19.

The J gene is TRBJ1-1, the V gene TRBV7-2, with D perhaps matching TRBD1 (6 bases). The V end was cut by 5 bases, the J end by 1 base, with 11 bases between. There are 14 residues in the CDR3. Germline V CDR1 and CDR2: SGHTA, FQGNSA. Here the CDR3 DNA reads TGTGCCAGCAGCACGGGACACCAGAACACTGAAGCTTTCTTT. Translated, it gives CASSTGHQNTEAFF.

This chain links TRBV11-1 with TRBJ1-2, with TRBD1 identical over 8 bases. Per the germline V gene, CDR1 is SGHAT and CDR2 is FQDESV (reference sequence). The length of the CDR3 is 12 residues. Trimming removed 8 bases from V and 3 bases from J; junction bases left unmatched: 2. CDR3 DNA sequence: TGTGCCAGCTCACAGGGGGACTATGGCTACACCTTC. The encoded protein is CASSQGDYGYTF.

In its sample, this clone was seen a few times. The rearrangement joins TRBV19 to TRBJ1-2; D possibly corresponds to TRBD1 (6 bases). V shed 6 bases and J shed 6 bases, with 14 bases lying between them. Germline assignment: CDR1 LNHDA and CDR2 SQIVND (reference sequence). The CDR3 runs 13 residues. The CDR3 DNA follows: TGTGCCAGTAGCACCCGCTGGACAGATGGCTACACCTTC. Protein: CASSTRWTDGYTF.

The chain has TRBV24-1 and TRBJ1-5; 7 nucleotides align to TRBD1. The CDR3 consists of 11 residues. Germline CDR1 and CDR2: KGHDR and SFDVKD. Germline trimming cut 7 bases from V and 7 bases from J; bases unmatched to any gene: 0. CDR3 DNA: TGTGCCACCAGGGACAGGCAGCCCCAGCATTTT. Its protein is CATRDRQPQHF.

The chain links TRBV19 to TRBJ2-1, with 7 nucleotides matching TRBD2. Germline V gives CDR1 LNHDA, CDR2 SQIVND (reference sequence). Unmatched junction bases numbered 17, after V lost 5 bases and J lost 10 bases. The CDR3 has 16 residues. CDR3 sequence: CASSPSRGGPPWEQFF. The DNA of the CDR3 is TGTGCCAGTAGTCCGTCGAGGGGAGGGCCCCCATGGGAGCAGTTCTTC.

V and J are TRBV28 and TRBJ1-5; TRBD1 matches at 8 bases. CDR3 length: 15 amino acids. The V segment lost 6 bases and the J segment 0 bases; nucleotides outside the gene matches: 4. The germline gives CDR1 MDHEN, CDR2 SYDVKM. CDR3 loop: CASRQGGVSNQPQHF. In nucleotides, the CDR3 is TGTGCCAGCAGACAGGGGGGAGTTAGCAATCAGCCCCAGCATTTT. Full variable domain (missing parts from reference TRBV28 and TRBJ1-5): DVKVTQSSRYLVKRTGEKVFLECVQDMDHENMFWYRQDPGLGLRLIYFSYDVKMKEKGDIPEGYSVSREKKERFSLILESASTNQTSMYLCASRQGGVSNQPQHFGDGTRLSIL.

This chain joins TRBV5-1 and TRBJ1-2, with 9 bases matching TRBD1. The CDR3 is 15 residues long. With V trimmed by 2 bases and J by 3 bases, 5 bases remained unmatched. Per the germline V gene, CDR1 is SGHRS and CDR2 is YFSETQ. CDR3 bases: TGCGCCAGCAGCTTCCCTGACAGGGGGGACTATGGCTACACCTTC. Its protein is CASSFPDRGDYGYTF.

This chain joins TRBV24-1 and TRBJ1-1; D is unresolved. Germline CDR1 KGHDR, CDR2 SFDVKD. This CDR3 is built from 12 residues. Trimming removed 5 bases from V and 3 bases from J, with 6 bases in between. The CDR3: CATSARDTEAFF. CDR3 in DNA: TGTGCCACCAGTGCGAGGGACACTGAAGCTTTCTTT.

J is TRBJ2-7 and V is TRBV19; tentatively, D is TRBD1 (5 bases). There are 14 residues in the CDR3. Germline CDR1 LNHDA, CDR2 SQIVND (reference sequence). With 6 bases removed from V and 3 bases from J, the gap between germline ends came to 15 bases. Written as DNA, the CDR3 is TGTGCCAGTAGATCCGGACAAGGGCACTACGAGCAGTACTTC. This gives the protein CASRSGQGHYEQYF.

The V call is TRBV7-9, the J call TRBJ2-2; D unresolved. V was pared by 3 bases and J by 4 bases, with 9 bases between. The CDR3 consists of 14 residues. The germline V gene encodes CDR1 SEHNR and CDR2 FQNEAQ (reference sequence). CDR3 region: CASSFLGFTGELFF. CDR3 in DNA: TGTGCCAGCAGCTTCTTGGGCTTCACCGGGGAGCTGTTTTTT.

The V and J genes are TRBV7-2 and TRBJ2-3; the match to TRBD2 covers 11 bases. V was pared by 5 bases and J by 2 bases, with 6 bases of the junction left unmatched. The length of the CDR3 is 16 residues. Germline CDR1 and CDR2: SGHTA and FQGNSA. CDR3 sequence: CASSEGTSGITDTQYF. The CDR3 DNA reads TGTGCCAGCAGCGAGGGGACTAGCGGAATCACAGATACGCAGTATTTT.

This chain connects TRBV4-1 to TRBJ2-1; 12 bases are shared with TRBD2. The CDR3 consists of 17 residues. In germline, CDR1 is MGHRA, CDR2 YSYEKL. V lost 1 base to trimming and J lost 6 bases; unmatched junction nucleotides: 7. The CDR3 here is CASSQGARTSGTNEQFF. CDR3 nucleotides: TGCGCCAGCAGCCAAGGTGCCCGGACTAGCGGGACCAATGAGCAGTTCTTC.

J is TRBJ1-1 and V is TRBV24-1, with D maybe TRBD1 (5 bases). Germline V gives CDR1 KGHDR, CDR2 SFDVKD. This CDR3 is 14 amino acids long. The germline V and J ends were trimmed by 2 bases and 11 bases, with 17 bases remaining between them. The chain's CDR3 is CATSDSAPGSGAFF. CDR3 nucleotide sequence: TGTGCCACCAGTGATTCGGCCCCGGGCTCAGGGGCTTTCTTT.

This rearrangement joins TRBV6-5 to TRBJ1-2; 8 bases align to TRBD1. Germline V gene sequence: CDR1 MNHEY, CDR2 SVGAGI. The trim removed 10 bases at V and 2 bases at J, leaving 3 bases unmatched. The CDR3 totals 12 residues. CDR3 DNA sequence: TGTGCCACCAGGACAGGGAACTATGGCTACACCTTC. Translating gives CATRTGNYGYTF.

CDR3 bases: TGTGCCAGCAGTATACCGGGACAGGGGCGGCAAGAGACCCAGTACTTC. This gives the protein CASSIPGQGRQETQYF. The chain uses TRBV28 and TRBJ2-5, with 10 bases fitting TRBD1. J lost 2 bases, V lost 5 bases, and 8 bases had no gene match. The length of the CDR3 is 16 residues. CDR1 MDHEN and CDR2 SYDVKM come from the germline V gene.

This chain links TRBV28 with TRBJ2-1; possibly TRBD1 for D (5 bases). This CDR3 contains 13 residues. Deletions cut 2 bases from V and 5 bases from J, with 7 bases between. From germline, CDR1 is MDHEN and CDR2 SYDVKM. CDR3 region: CASSLVGDNEQFF. The CDR3 DNA sequence: TGTGCCAGCAGTTTAGTAGGGGACAATGAGCAGTTCTTC.

V usage is TRBV18 and J usage is TRBJ2-7; the D is unclear. Between the trimmed V and J ends, which lost 6 bases and 0 bases, there was a span of 12 bases. The germline V gene has CDR1 KGHSH and CDR2 LQKENI. This CDR3 spans 14 amino acids. CDR3 region: CASSSLSGSYEQYF. The CDR3 DNA reads TGTGCCAGCTCGTCCTTATCGGGCTCCTACGAGCAGTACTTC.

The J gene is TRBJ2-7, the V gene TRBV10-3; the D gene is possibly TRBD2 (5 bases). Trimming stripped 1 base from V and 5 bases from J, with 9 bases between. This CDR3 has 13 residues. The germline V gene has CDR1 ENHRY and CDR2 SYGVKD. The CDR3 loop reads CAISEYEGHEQYF. CDR3 DNA sequence: TGTGCCATCAGTGAGTACGAGGGCCACGAGCAGTACTTC.

CDR3 nucleotides: TGTGCCAGCAGCCTGGGTCTAGGGACAGCCTATAATTCACCCCTCCACTTT. Protein product: CASSLGLGTAYNSPLHF. V and J are TRBV5-4 and TRBJ1-6; 7 bases map to TRBD1. Germline CDR1 is SGHNT and CDR2 is YYREEE (reference sequence). The V segment lost 4 bases and the J segment 2 bases; nucleotides outside the gene matches: 9. The CDR3 covers 17 residues.

The chain recombines TRBV27 with TRBJ2-7, with D tentatively TRBD2 (5 bases). Per the germline V gene, CDR1 is MNHEY and CDR2 is SMNVEV (reference sequence). Trimming removed 3 bases from V and 5 bases from J, with 14 bases in between. This CDR3 has 14 residues. The CDR3 sequence: CASSFWESSDEQYF. The CDR3, as DNA: TGTGCCAGCAGTTTTTGGGAGTCGAGCGACGAGCAGTACTTC.

The gene calls are TRBV18 and TRBJ1-2; 9 nucleotides agree with TRBD1. The trim removed 2 bases at V and 5 bases at J, leaving 9 bases unmatched. The CDR3 is 16 residues long. Germline lookup yields CDR1 KGHSH and CDR2 LQKENI. CDR3 loop: CASSPFPRDREYGYTF. CDR3 DNA sequence: TGTGCCAGCTCACCATTTCCCCGGGACAGGGAGTATGGCTACACCTTC.

CDR3 bases: TGTGCCAGCAGCTCCAGGACAGCGAGCTCCTACAATGAGCAGTTCTTC. Protein product: CASSSRTASSYNEQFF. This chain links TRBV28 with TRBJ2-1, with D perhaps matching TRBD1 (6 bases). V was pared by 6 bases and J by 0 bases, with 15 bases between. CDR1 is MDHEN, CDR2 SYDVKM, per germline. The CDR3 spans 16 residues.

The DNA for the CDR3 is TGTGCCAGCACCGACAGGGGCCTTAACTATGGCTACACCTTC. This sequence encodes CASTDRGLNYGYTF. The V gene is TRBV6-5, the J gene TRBJ1-2; TRBD1 aligns across 8 bases. This CDR3 comprises 14 residues. Germline-derived CDR1 and CDR2 are MNHEY and SVGAGI. The junction had 5 bases not matched to a gene; V was cut back by 7 bases and J by 1 base.

V is TRBV18 and J is TRBJ1-1; TRBD1 matches at 7 bases. Germline loops: CDR1 KGHSH, CDR2 LQKENI. CDR3 length equals 14 residues. V lost 4 bases to trimming and J lost 4 bases; unmatched junction nucleotides: 6. CDR3: CASSQSSGGTEAFF. CDR3 bases: TGTGCCAGCTCACAATCTTCAGGGGGCACTGAAGCTTTCTTT.

On this clone: Within the sample, other DNA sequences also encode this same CDR3. Here the CDR3 DNA reads TGTGCCAGCAGTCGGGACTCCTACGAGCAGTACTTC. Residues: CASSRDSYEQYF. The chain employs TRBV12-3 or TRBV12-4 and TRBJ2-7; a weak D match, TRBD2 (5 bases). Trimming shortened V by 5 bases and J by 0 bases, and 5 bases separated the two germline ends. This CDR3 contains 12 residues.

This sequence joins TRBV29-1 and TRBJ2-3; TRBD1 matches at 9 bases. CDR3 size: 19 residues. Per germline, CDR1 SQVTM and CDR2 ANQGSEA. The junction had 15 bases not matched to a gene; V was cut back by 2 bases and J by 0 bases. The DNA for the CDR3 is TGCAGCGTTGAAAGGGGGGACAGGGTTTCTTGGTCTAGCACAGATACGCAGTATTTT. Translation: CSVERGDRVSWSSTDTQYF.

The J gene is TRBJ1-2, the V gene TRBV3-1 (or the pseudogene TRBV3-2), with 9 positions matching TRBD1. CDR1 LGHDT and CDR2 YNNKEL come from the germline V gene (reference sequence). The CDR3 loop spans 17 amino acids. Losses at the gene ends were 0 bases for V and 4 bases for J; bases not matched to a gene: 9. The CDR3 sequence: CASSQDLVGQGTYGYTF. For the CDR3, the DNA is TGTGCCAGCAGCCAAGATCTCGTCGGACAGGGGACCTATGGCTACACCTTC.